This T cell receptor (beta chain) was profiled in a study of regulatory T cells in long-lasting Graves disease. V was trimmed by 2 bases and J by 3 bases, leaving 4 bases between them. This CDR3 has 12 amino acids. Specified time point: persistent/refractory GD, antithyroid drugs over 5 years with positive TRAb. Construction of the TCR library relied on RNA isolated from PBMCs. In building TCR beta libraries, iRepertoire HTBI primers were used together with Arm-PCR of CDR3 regions. One entry per CDR3 protein results from TCRdb running MiXCR on the multiplex PCR reads. The sample shows under 500,000 distinct CDR3 sequences, roughly 20% of them seen only once. This clonotype was counted many times.

The chain carries TRBV12-3 or TRBV12-4 and TRBJ1-1; D is uncertain. The source was peripheral blood mononuclear cells (PBMCs), collected when the disease was refractory, from a patient treated with antithyroid drugs. The origin of this receptor is a female donor with Graves disease. CDR3 DNA sequence: TGTGCCAGCAGTTTAAAGGACACTGAAGCTTTCTTT. This sequence encodes CASSLKDTEAFF.